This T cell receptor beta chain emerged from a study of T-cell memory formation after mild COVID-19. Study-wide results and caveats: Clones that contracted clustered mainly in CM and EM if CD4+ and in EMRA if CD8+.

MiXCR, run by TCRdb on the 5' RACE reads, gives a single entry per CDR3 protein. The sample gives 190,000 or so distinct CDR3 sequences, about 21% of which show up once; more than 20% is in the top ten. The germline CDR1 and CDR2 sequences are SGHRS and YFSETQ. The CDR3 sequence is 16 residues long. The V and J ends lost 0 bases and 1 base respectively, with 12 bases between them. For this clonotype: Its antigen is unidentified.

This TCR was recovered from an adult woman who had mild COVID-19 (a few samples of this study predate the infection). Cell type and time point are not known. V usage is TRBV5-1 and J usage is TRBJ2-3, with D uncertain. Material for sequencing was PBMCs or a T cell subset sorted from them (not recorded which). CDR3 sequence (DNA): TGCGCCAGCAGCTTGGATTGGGGTGCGGGCACAGATACGCAGTATTTT. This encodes CASSLDWGAGTDTQYF. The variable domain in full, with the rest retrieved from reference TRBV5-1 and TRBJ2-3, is KAGVTQTPRYLIKTRGQQVTLSCSPISGHRSVSWYQQTPGQGLQFLFEYFSETQRNKGNFPGRFSGRQFSNSRSEMNVSTLELGDSALYLCASSLDWGAGTDTQYFGPGTRLTVL.